A selection of T cell receptor beta chains follows, all from one sample in a study of regulatory and conventional T cells in RAG deficiency. Using immunoSEQ multiplex PCR, the repertoire was profiled, and TCRdb retains in-frame clones only, with some absent. Here the sample spans about 50,000 clones, approximately 90% being singletons. The sample was also reused in another study, on regulatory T cells.

The sample comprised CD4+ effector T cells sorted from blood. The origin of the receptors is a human donor in good health. CDR3s include the opening cysteine and the closing phenylalanine or tryptophan. D genes are given only for firm matches. Size tells how often a clone was seen (once, few, many) or the class of an expanded clone, and some rows leave it out.

j_call d_call v_call clone_size cdr3_nt cdr3_aa
TRBJ2-1 TRBD2 TRBV28 . TGTGCCAGCAGTCCTCAGGAGGGCGGGAGGACCTACAATGAGCAGTTCTTC CASSPQEGGRTYNEQFF
TRBJ2-7 TRBD2 TRBV7-2 . TGTGCCAGCAGCTCCGCTAGCGGGAGGACCAACGAGCAGTACTTC CASSSASGRTNEQYF
TRBJ1-2 TRBD1 TRBV6-5 . TGTGCCAGCAGTAAACCGGGACAGACTAACTATGGCTACACCTTC CASSKPGQTNYGYTF
TRBJ2-2 . TRBV28 . TGTGCCAGCAGTTTCCCCCGGCCAGGTGGGACCGGGGAGCTGTTTTTT CASSFPRPGGTGELFF
TRBJ2-7 . TRBV5-4 . TGTGCCAGCAGCCTAGGGGGGAGCTCCTACGAGCAGTACTTC CASSLGGSSYEQYF
TRBJ1-2 . TRBV10-3 few TGTGCCATCAGTGAGTCAAGGGGGAGGGTCTCCATCTATGGCTACACCTTC CAISESRGRVSIYGYTF
TRBJ2-1 TRBD2 TRBV4-2 . TGTGCCAGCAGCCAAGAGCGGGGGGGCCGTAATGAGCAGTTCTTC CASSQERGGRNEQFF
TRBJ2-3 . TRBV7-3 . TGTGCCAGCAGCTTAGGAGTCGGTGGCCGCACAGATACGCAGTATTTT CASSLGVGGRTDTQYF
TRBJ1-1 TRBD1 TRBV5-6 . TGTGCCAGCAGCCCTCTCGGACAGGCTAACACTGAAGCTTTCTTT CASSPLGQANTEAFF
TRBJ2-2 TRBD1 TRBV27 . TGTGCCAGCAGGAACAGGGGGTTCACCGGGGAGCTGTTTTTT CASRNRGFTGELFF
TRBJ1-1 . TRBV5-1 . TGCGCCAGCATAGGATCAGTCAAGCGGGCGATGAACACTGAAGCTTTCTTT CASIGSVKRAMNTEAFF
TRBJ1-1 . TRBV19 . TGTGCCAGTAGTATTATAGATATGGGGGGAAAGACTGAAGCTTTCTTT CASSIIDMGGKTEAFF
TRBJ1-1 TRBD1 TRBV5-5 . TGTGCCAGCAGCCTGGGGACAGTGAACACTGAAGCTTTCTTT CASSLGTVNTEAFF
TRBJ1-2 . TRBV6-1 . TGTGCCAGCAGTAATCCGGGACCTTTGTATGGCTACACCTTC CASSNPGPLYGYTF
TRBJ2-1 TRBD2 TRBV19 . TGTGCCAGTAGTATAGCGCCTAGCGGCAATGAGCAGTTCTTC CASSIAPSGNEQFF
TRBJ2-7 . TRBV6-1 . TGTGCCGCATCGGAAGGGTTTAGCTACGAGCAGTACTTC CAASEGFSYEQYF
TRBJ1-1 . TRBV19 . TGTGCCAGTATCCCTCGTGGAGGTGAAGCTTTCTTT CASIPRGGEAFF
TRBJ2-1 . TRBV28 . TGTGCCAGCAGTTTATCCTCAAGGGGTTTTAGCTACAATGAGCAGTTCTTC CASSLSSRGFSYNEQFF
TRBJ1-5 . TRBV10-1 . TGCGCCAGCAGTGCAGGGGCTAATCAGCCCCAGCATTTT CASSAGANQPQHF
TRBJ2-2 TRBD1 TRBV28 once TGTGCCAGCAGTTACATACAGGGGGCAAATTCCTGGGAGCTGTTTTTT CASSYIQGANSWELFF
TRBJ2-5 TRBD1 TRBV30 . TGTGCCTGGCCGGACAGGGAAGACCAAGAGACCCAGTACTTC CAWPDREDQETQYF
TRBJ2-3 . TRBV19 . TGTGCCAGTAGTATTCCTGGCGGGTGGGGTCGAGATACGCAGTATTTT CASSIPGGWGRDTQYF
TRBJ2-1 TRBD2 TRBV2 . TGTGCCAGGAGTAGCGGGGGGTACAATGAGCAGTTCTTC CARSSGGYNEQFF
TRBJ2-1 TRBD2 TRBV7-3 . TGTGCCAGCAGCCGGTCCGGGACTACCTACAATGAGCAGTTCTTC CASSRSGTTYNEQFF
TRBJ2-1 TRBD2 TRBV18 . TGTGCCAGCTCACCAATAGCGGGGAATGAGCAGTTCTTC CASSPIAGNEQFF
TRBJ2-1 . TRBV12-2 . TGTGCAAGTCGCTTAGAACCTGACAGGGTGGGATCCAATGAGCAGTTCTTC CASRLEPDRVGSNEQFF
TRBJ2-7 . TRBV5-6 . TGTGCCAGCAGCTTGGGCCAGGGAGGCCACGAGCAGTACTTC CASSLGQGGHEQYF
TRBJ2-4 . TRBV6-6 . TGTGCCAGCAGCCACCCGGGGGAAAACATTCAGTACTTC CASSHPGENIQYF
TRBJ2-3 TRBD2 TRBV5-1 . TGCGCCCGCAGCCCAGCCGGGGGGGGGTTCCCAGATACGCAGTATTTT CARSPAGGGFPDTQYF
TRBJ1-2 . TRBV28 . TGTGCCAGCACCCCTTGGAGGGCTAATTTCAACTATGGCTACACCTTC CASTPWRANFNYGYTF
TRBJ1-3 . TRBV6-5 . TGTGCCAGCAGTTCTATGTGGGCTGGAAACACCATATATTTT CASSSMWAGNTIYF
TRBJ1-5 . TRBV5-3 . TGTGCCAGCAGCCAACTAACAGGGCGCAATCAGCCCCAGCATTTT CASSQLTGRNQPQHF
TRBJ2-7 TRBD1 TRBV18 once TGTGCCAGCTCACCCGGGACAGCCTACGAGCAGTACTTC CASSPGTAYEQYF